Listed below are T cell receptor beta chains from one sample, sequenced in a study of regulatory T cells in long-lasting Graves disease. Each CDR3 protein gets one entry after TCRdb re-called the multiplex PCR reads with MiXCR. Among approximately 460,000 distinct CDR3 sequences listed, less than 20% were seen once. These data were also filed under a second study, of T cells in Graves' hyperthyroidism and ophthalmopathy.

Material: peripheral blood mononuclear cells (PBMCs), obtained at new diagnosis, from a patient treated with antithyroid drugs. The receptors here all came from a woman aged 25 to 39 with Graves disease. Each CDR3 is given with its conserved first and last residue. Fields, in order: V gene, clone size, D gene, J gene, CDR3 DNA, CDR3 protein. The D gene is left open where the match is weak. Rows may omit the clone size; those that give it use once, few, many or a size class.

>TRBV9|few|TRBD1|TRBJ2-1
TGTGCCAGCAGCGTAGAGGGGGCGGCCTACAATGAGCAGTTCTTC
CASSVEGAAYNEQFF
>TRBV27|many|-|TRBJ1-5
TGTGCCAGCAGTGAAGGCGGGGATCGGCCCCAGCATTTT
CASSEGGDRPQHF
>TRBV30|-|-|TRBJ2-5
TGTGCCTGGACCTGGGAACACCAAGAGACCCAGTACTTC
CAWTWEHQETQYF
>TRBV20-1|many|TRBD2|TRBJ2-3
TGCAGTGCTAGACAAGCTAGCGGAATGGGCACAGATACGCAGTATTTT
CSARQASGMGTDTQYF
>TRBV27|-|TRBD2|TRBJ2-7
TGTGCCAGCAGTTTAAATATGGGAGTAGCGGGGAACTACGAGCAGTACTTC
CASSLNMGVAGNYEQYF
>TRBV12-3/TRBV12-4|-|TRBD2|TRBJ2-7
TGTGCCAGCAGAGACCTAGCGGGATCCTACGAGCAGTACTTC
CASRDLAGSYEQYF
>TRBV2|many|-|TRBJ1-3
TGTGCCAGCAGTGGGGGAAACACCATATATTTT
CASSGGNTIYF
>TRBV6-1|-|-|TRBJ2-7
TGTGCCAGTCGAAGTCTTTCCGAGCAGTACTTC
CASRSLSEQYF
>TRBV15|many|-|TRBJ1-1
TGTGCCACCAGCAGAGGCAAGGACACTGAAGCTTTCTTT
CATSRGKDTEAFF
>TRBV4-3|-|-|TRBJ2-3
TGCGCCAGCAGCCAACCTTCCTCCGGGGGAGTTCGAGATACGCGGTATTTT
CASSQPSSGGVRDTRYF
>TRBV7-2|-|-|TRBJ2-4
TGTGCCAGCAGCTTAGCCCCCGAAGGAGGAGGAGTTGCCAAAGACATTCAGTACTTC
CASSLAPEGGGVAKDIQYF
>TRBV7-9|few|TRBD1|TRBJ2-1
TGTGCCAGCAGCCCTGCTGGACAGGGGGTAGGAAATGAGCAGTTCTTC
CASSPAGQGVGNEQFF
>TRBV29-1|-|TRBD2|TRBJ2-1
TGCAGCGTTGACCGCGGGAGGGCCGACAATGAGCAGTTCTTC
CSVDRGRADNEQFF
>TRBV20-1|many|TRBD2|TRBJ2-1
TGCAGTGCTAGAGACCACTTAGCGGGAGGACTCAATGAGCAGTTCTTC
CSARDHLAGGLNEQFF
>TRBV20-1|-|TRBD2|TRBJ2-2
TGCAGTGCTAGTCGACCCACTAGCGGGGGGACCGGGGAGCTGTTTTTT
CSASRPTSGGTGELFF
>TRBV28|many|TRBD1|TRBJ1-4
TGTGCCAGCCTCGAAAGCACAGGGGAAGAAAAACTGTTTTTT
CASLESTGEEKLFF
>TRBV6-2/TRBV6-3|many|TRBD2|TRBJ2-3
TGTGCCAGCAGCCGCCGAACTAGCGGTACTAGCACAGATACGCAGTATTTT
CASSRRTSGTSTDTQYF
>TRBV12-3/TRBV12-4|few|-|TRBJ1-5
TGTGCCAGCAGCCGCGGGAGTTTGGGTCAGCCCCAGCATTTT
CASSRGSLGQPQHF
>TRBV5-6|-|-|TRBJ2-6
TGTGCCAGCAGCTTCTATCTGACGCGGGCCAACGTCCTGACTTTC
CASSFYLTRANVLTF
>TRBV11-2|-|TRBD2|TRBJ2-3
TGTGCCAGCAGCTCGGGACTAGCGGGAGGGCCCCCCCCAGATACGCAGTATTTT
CASSSGLAGGPPPDTQYF
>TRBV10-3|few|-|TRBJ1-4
TGTGCCATCGGGGCAGGGAAGGGCATTAATGAAAAACTGTTTTTT
CAIGAGKGINEKLFF
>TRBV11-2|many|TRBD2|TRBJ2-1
TGCGCCAGCAGCCAAGATGGGCGGACTAGCGGGCCCAATGAGCAGTTCTTC
CASSQDGRTSGPNEQFF
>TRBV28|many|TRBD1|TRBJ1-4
TGTGCCAGCAGTGCCGACAGGGCGGATGAAAAACTGTTTTTT
CASSADRADEKLFF
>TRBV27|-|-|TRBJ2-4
TGTGCCAGCAGTTCCCGGGACCCCGGCGGGCAGCGGGCCAAAAACATTCAGTACTTC
CASSSRDPGGQRAKNIQYF
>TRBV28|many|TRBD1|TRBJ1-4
TGTGCCAGCAGTCAATCGGGACAGCTTAATGAAAAACTGTTTTTT
CASSQSGQLNEKLFF
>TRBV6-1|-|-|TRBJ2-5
TGTGCCAGCGGGAGGATGGAGACCCAGTACTTC
CASGRMETQYF
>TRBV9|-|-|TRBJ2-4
TGTGCCAGCAGCTGGGACCGATCGGGGGACATTCAGTACTTC
CASSWDRSGDIQYF
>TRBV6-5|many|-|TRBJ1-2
TGTGCCAGCAGCTACACGGGACCCCTGGATGGCTACACCTTC
CASSYTGPLDGYTF
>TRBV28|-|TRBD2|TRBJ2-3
TGTGCCAGCAGTCCGTCGGGGGCGGGAGGGGTAGATACGCAGTATTTT
CASSPSGAGGVDTQYF
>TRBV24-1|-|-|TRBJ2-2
TGTGCCACCAGCTCATTGGGGGGGGAGCTGTTTTTT
CATSSLGGELFF
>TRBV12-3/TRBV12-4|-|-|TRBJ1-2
TGTGCCAGCAGTTTAAGGCTTCCACCCTATGGCTACACCTTC
CASSLRLPPYGYTF
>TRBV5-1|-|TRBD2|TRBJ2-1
TGCGCCAGCAGCGCGGGACTAGAAAATACCGAGCAGTTCTTC
CASSAGLENTEQFF
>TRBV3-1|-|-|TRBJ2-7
TGTGCCAGCGGCCAAGATTACTACGAGCAGTGCTTC
CASGQDYYEQCF
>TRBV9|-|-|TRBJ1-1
TGTGCCAGCAGCTCTCAGGTCCAGGGAGAAGCTTTCTTT
CASSSQVQGEAFF
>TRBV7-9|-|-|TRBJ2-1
TGTGCCAGCAGTCCTTCTGGGGGCGGGAGCAGACTCAATGAGCAGTTCTTC
CASSPSGGGSRLNEQFF
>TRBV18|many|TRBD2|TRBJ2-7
TGTGCCAGCTCACCGGGCTTGGCGGGAGCCTACGAGCAGTACTTC
CASSPGLAGAYEQYF
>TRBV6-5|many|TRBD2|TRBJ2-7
TGTGCCAGCAGTTACGTGTGGGAGGGCTTCTACGAGCAGTACTTC
CASSYVWEGFYEQYF
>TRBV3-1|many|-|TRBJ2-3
TGTGCCAGCAGCTCCCACCCGGGCGGCGACACAGATACGCAGTATTTT
CASSSHPGGDTDTQYF
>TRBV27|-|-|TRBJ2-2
TGTGCCAGCAGTTTATCGCCAGAGAACACCGGGGAGCTGTTTTTT
CASSLSPENTGELFF
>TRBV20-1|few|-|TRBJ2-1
TGCAGTGCTAGATCAGCGGGCGGGCTAGGCAATGAGCAGTTCTTC
CSARSAGGLGNEQFF
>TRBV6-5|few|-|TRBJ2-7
TGTGCCAGCAGTTACCTCGGAGCAGCTTACGAGCAGTACTTC
CASSYLGAAYEQYF
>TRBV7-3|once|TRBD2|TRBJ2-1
TGTGCCAGCGACCTAGCGGGAGGGCTGTCCTACAATGAGCAGTTCTTC
CASDLAGGLSYNEQFF
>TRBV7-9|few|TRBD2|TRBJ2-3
TGTGCCAGCAGCCCGACTAGCGTTTCCCGGGATACGCAGTATTTT
CASSPTSVSRDTQYF
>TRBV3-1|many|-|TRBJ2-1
TGTGCCAGCAGCCAACAGCCTAGCGCCAATGAGCAGTTCTTC
CASSQQPSANEQFF
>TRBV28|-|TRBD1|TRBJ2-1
TGTGCCAGCAGCCCTCAGAGGGACAGGGTGAAGTACGGCAATGAGCAGTTCTTC
CASSPQRDRVKYGNEQFF
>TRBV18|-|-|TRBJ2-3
TGTGCCAGCTCACCGAATGCGGGTACAGATACGCAGTATTTT
CASSPNAGTDTQYF
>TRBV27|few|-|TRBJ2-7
TGTGCCAGCAGTCCAAGGTCCCCAATCTCCTACGAGCAGTACTTC
CASSPRSPISYEQYF
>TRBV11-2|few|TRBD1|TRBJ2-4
TGTGCCAGCAGTTTAACAGGGGCCATTCAGTACTTC
CASSLTGAIQYF
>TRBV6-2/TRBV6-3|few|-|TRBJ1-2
TGTGCCAGCAGTTACTCGAGATGGGGGCGGAATGGCTACACCTTC
CASSYSRWGRNGYTF
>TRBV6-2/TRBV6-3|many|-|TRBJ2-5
TGTGCCAGCAGTCGTACACTAGACCAAGAGACCCAGTACTTC
CASSRTLDQETQYF
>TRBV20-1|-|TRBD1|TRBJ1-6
TGCAGTGCTATGACAGGGACCTTGTACTCCTATAATTCACCCCTCCACTTT
CSAMTGTLYSYNSPLHF
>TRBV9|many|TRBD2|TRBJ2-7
TGTGCCAGCAGCCCCACTAGCGGGATGACCTACGAGCAGTACTTC
CASSPTSGMTYEQYF
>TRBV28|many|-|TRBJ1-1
TGTGCCAGCAGTTTAACGGGAGAACCTGAAGCTTTCTTT
CASSLTGEPEAFF
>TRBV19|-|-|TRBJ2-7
TGTGCCAGTAGTTTGAGGACGGGAGTTACCTACGAGCAGTACTTC
CASSLRTGVTYEQYF
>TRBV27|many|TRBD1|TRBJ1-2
TGTGCCAGCAGCTATACAGGGGGCGACTATGGCTACACCTTC
CASSYTGGDYGYTF
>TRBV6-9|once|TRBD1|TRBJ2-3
TGTGCCAGCAGTTACGGGGGACAGGGGATTCGGCGGGGAGACACAGATACGCAGTATTTT
CASSYGGQGIRRGDTDTQYF
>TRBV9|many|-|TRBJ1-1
TGTGCCAGTTCCAGGGGTGCGTACACTGAAGCTTTCTTT
CASSRGAYTEAFF
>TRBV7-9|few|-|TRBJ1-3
TGTGCCAGCAGCTTACGGGCGGACCAGGATCGAGGAAACACCATATATTTT
CASSLRADQDRGNTIYF